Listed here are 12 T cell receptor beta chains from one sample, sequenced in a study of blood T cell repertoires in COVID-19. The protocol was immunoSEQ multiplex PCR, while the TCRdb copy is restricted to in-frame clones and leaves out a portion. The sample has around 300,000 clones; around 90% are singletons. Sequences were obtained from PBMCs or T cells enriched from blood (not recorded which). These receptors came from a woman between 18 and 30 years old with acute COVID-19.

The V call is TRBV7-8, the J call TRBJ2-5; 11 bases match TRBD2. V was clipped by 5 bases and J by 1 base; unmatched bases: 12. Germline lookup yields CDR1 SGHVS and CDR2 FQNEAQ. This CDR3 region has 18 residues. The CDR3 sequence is CASSRIKGLADIQETQYF. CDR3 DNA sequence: TGTGCCAGCAGCCGTATAAAGGGACTAGCGGATATCCAAGAGACCCAGTACTTC.

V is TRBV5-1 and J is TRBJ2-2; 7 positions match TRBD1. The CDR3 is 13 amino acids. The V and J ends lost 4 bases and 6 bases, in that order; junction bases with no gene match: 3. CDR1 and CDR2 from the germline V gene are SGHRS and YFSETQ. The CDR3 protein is CASSTQGAGELFF. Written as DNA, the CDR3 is TGCGCCAGCAGCACGCAGGGGGCCGGGGAGCTGTTTTTT.

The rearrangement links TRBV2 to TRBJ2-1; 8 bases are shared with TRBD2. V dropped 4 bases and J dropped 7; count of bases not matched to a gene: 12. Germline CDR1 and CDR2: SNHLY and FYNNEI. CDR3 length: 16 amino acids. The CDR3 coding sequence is TGTGCCAGCAGTGTCCCACTAGCGGCGTCATCAAATGAGCAGTTCTTC. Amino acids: CASSVPLAASSNEQFF.

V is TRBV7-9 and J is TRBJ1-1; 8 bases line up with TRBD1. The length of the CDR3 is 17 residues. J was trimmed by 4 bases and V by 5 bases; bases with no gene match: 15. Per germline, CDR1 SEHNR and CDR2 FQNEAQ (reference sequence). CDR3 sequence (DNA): TGTGCCAGCAGCCTAGGACAGGGAGGAGGCCACGGCACTGAAGCTTTCTTT. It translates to CASSLGQGGGHGTEAFF.

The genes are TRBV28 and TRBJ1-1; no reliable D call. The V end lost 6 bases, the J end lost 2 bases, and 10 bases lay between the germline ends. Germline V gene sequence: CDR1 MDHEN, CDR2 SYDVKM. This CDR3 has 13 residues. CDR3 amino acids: CASRFTVNTEAFF. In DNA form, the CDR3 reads TGTGCCAGCAGATTTACAGTAAACACTGAAGCTTTCTTT.

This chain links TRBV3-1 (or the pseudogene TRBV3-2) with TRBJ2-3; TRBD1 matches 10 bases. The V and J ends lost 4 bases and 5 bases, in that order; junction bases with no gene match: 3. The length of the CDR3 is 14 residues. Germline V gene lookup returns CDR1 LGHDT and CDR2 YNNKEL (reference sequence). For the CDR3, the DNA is TGTGCCAGCAGCCCGGGACAGGGGATAGATACGCAGTATTTT. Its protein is CASSPGQGIDTQYF.

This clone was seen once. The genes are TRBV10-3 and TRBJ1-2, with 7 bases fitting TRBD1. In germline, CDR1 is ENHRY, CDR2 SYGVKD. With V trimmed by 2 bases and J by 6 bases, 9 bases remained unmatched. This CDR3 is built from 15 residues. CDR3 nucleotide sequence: TGTGCCATCAGTGAGCCCCTCGCAGGGGGTGATGGCTACACCTTC. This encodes CAISEPLAGGDGYTF.

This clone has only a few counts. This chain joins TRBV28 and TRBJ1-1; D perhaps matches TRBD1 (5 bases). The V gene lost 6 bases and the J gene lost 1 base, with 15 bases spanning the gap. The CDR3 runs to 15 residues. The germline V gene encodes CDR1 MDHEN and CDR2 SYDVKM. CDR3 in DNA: TGTGCCAGCAGGGAGAGGGGAGGCAAGAACACTGAAGCTTTCTTT. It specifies CASRERGGKNTEAFF.

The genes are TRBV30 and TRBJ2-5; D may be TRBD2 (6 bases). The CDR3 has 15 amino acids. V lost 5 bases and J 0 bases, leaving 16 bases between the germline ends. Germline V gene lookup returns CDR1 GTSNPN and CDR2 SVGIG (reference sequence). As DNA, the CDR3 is TGTGCCTGGGGGTGGGGGGAGTCGTACCAAGAGACCCAGTACTTC. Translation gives CAWGWGESYQETQYF.

The DNA for the CDR3 is TGTGCCAGCAGCTTAGCGGGACTAGCTGGACATGAGCAGTTCTTC. Residues: CASSLAGLAGHEQFF. The chain combines TRBV7-9 with TRBJ2-1; 9 bases line up with TRBD2. V shed 0 bases, J shed 8 bases, and the junction held 5 bases outside the gene matches. CDR1 is SEHNR and CDR2 is FQNEAQ in the germline V gene (reference sequence). This CDR3 has 15 amino acids.

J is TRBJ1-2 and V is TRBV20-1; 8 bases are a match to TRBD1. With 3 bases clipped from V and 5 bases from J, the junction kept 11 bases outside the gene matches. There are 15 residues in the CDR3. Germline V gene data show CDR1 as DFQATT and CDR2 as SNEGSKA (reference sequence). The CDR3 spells CSASPPTGVNYGYTF. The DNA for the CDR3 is TGCAGTGCTAGTCCTCCGACAGGGGTAAATTATGGCTACACCTTC.

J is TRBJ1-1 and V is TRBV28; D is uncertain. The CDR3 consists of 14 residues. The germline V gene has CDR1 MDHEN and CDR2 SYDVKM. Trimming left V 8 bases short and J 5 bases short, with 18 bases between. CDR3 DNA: TGTGCCAGCTTTTTCCCCCGCGGTGGGACTGAAGCTTTCTTT. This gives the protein CASFFPRGGTEAFF.